These T cell receptor beta chains were read from a single sample in a study of T-cell reconstitution after alpha-beta-depleted transplantation in children. One entry per CDR3 protein results from TCRdb running MiXCR on the PCR reads. The table records approximately 650,000 distinct CDR3 sequences, under 15% of them present only once. The sample in question was PBMCs, obtained before TCRalphabeta/CD19-depleted stem cell transplant. These receptors came from a girl aged 2-9 years with congenital amegakaryocytic thrombocytopenia, due to receive a stem cell transplant. Each CDR3 is given without its conserved first and last residue.

J gene: TRBJ1-1; V gene: TRBV12-3/TRBV12-4; CDR3 protein: ASSFEVDTEAF
J gene: TRBJ2-1; V gene: TRBV5-1; CDR3 protein: ASSLVGIGSYNEQF
J gene: TRBJ2-1; V gene: TRBV24-1; CDR3 protein: ATSPSPVSYNEQF
J gene: TRBJ2-1; V gene: TRBV6-5; CDR3 protein: ASSYPTGGRIYEQF
J gene: TRBJ2-5; V gene: TRBV7-6; CDR3 protein: ASSLALGGQETQY
J gene: TRBJ1-5; V gene: TRBV20-1; CDR3 protein: SARKGEAQPQH
J gene: TRBJ2-3; V gene: TRBV29-1; CDR3 protein: SAIGRAHTDTQY
J gene: TRBJ2-7; V gene: TRBV3-1; CDR3 protein: ASSHGQGSWEPY
J gene: TRBJ1-6; V gene: TRBV4-1; CDR3 protein: ASRDRGFHSPLH
J gene: TRBJ1-1; V gene: TRBV20-1; CDR3 protein: SARNNRDTGPL
J gene: TRBJ2-7; V gene: TRBV5-1; CDR3 protein: ASRLAGGLREQY
J gene: TRBJ2-1; V gene: TRBV6-1; CDR3 protein: ASGPGYGTYNEQF
J gene: TRBJ1-6; V gene: TRBV25-1; CDR3 protein: ASSEYTATANSPLH
J gene: TRBJ2-7; V gene: TRBV9; CDR3 protein: ASSVVWGSGEQY
J gene: TRBJ2-5; V gene: TRBV20-1; CDR3 protein: SAYSQRSGDQETQY
J gene: TRBJ2-4; V gene: TRBV5-1; CDR3 protein: ASSLDGKNIQY
J gene: TRBJ1-2; V gene: TRBV6-1; CDR3 protein: ASTKDLEYGYT
J gene: TRBJ2-1; V gene: TRBV24-1; CDR3 protein: ATSDTPGVDEQF
J gene: TRBJ2-3; V gene: TRBV7-9; CDR3 protein: ASSLRALDTQY
J gene: TRBJ2-3; V gene: TRBV4-2; CDR3 protein: ASSQNGVGQRWSPTDTQY
J gene: TRBJ2-7; V gene: TRBV10-3; CDR3 protein: AISHSGTSGVELLYEQY
J gene: TRBJ2-3; V gene: TRBV11-2; CDR3 protein: ASSPPGRPDVSDTDTQY
J gene: TRBJ1-1; V gene: TRBV5-1; CDR3 protein: ASSFGGGNTEAF
J gene: TRBJ2-7; V gene: TRBV20-1; CDR3 protein: SAPLGGQGAHEQY
J gene: TRBJ2-7; V gene: TRBV11-2; CDR3 protein: ASSLPRGLARPSSYEQY
J gene: TRBJ2-3; V gene: TRBV20-1; CDR3 protein: SASEAGAMDTQY
J gene: TRBJ2-7; V gene: TRBV12-3/TRBV12-4; CDR3 protein: ASSFRGAYEQY
J gene: TRBJ2-3; V gene: TRBV28; CDR3 protein: ASLRGLGTDTQY
J gene: TRBJ2-3; V gene: TRBV4-1; CDR3 protein: ASSQEGLSGGQY
J gene: TRBJ2-1; V gene: TRBV12-3/TRBV12-4; CDR3 protein: ANHASGESYNEQF
J gene: TRBJ2-3; V gene: TRBV5-1; CDR3 protein: ASSFQGADTQY
J gene: TRBJ2-7; V gene: TRBV27; CDR3 protein: ASSSRTSGSHEQY
J gene: TRBJ2-1; V gene: TRBV4-2; CDR3 protein: ASSPSERDSSYNEQF
J gene: TRBJ1-1; V gene: TRBV5-1; CDR3 protein: ASSASYNTEAF
J gene: TRBJ2-3; V gene: TRBV5-1; CDR3 protein: ASSGTSLGSDTQY
J gene: TRBJ2-7; V gene: TRBV29-1; CDR3 protein: SVGRDSYEQY
J gene: TRBJ1-1; V gene: TRBV29-1; CDR3 protein: SVEQGWNTEAF
J gene: TRBJ2-4; V gene: TRBV20-1; CDR3 protein: SARAWGEGDKNIQY
J gene: TRBJ2-1; V gene: TRBV28; CDR3 protein: ASSPAAGVGKQF
J gene: TRBJ1-6; V gene: TRBV4-1; CDR3 protein: ASSQGFAGVNRGSPLH
J gene: TRBJ2-1; V gene: TRBV2; CDR3 protein: ASTRGSSYNEQF
J gene: TRBJ2-1; V gene: TRBV7-2; CDR3 protein: ASSAPGGEENNEQF